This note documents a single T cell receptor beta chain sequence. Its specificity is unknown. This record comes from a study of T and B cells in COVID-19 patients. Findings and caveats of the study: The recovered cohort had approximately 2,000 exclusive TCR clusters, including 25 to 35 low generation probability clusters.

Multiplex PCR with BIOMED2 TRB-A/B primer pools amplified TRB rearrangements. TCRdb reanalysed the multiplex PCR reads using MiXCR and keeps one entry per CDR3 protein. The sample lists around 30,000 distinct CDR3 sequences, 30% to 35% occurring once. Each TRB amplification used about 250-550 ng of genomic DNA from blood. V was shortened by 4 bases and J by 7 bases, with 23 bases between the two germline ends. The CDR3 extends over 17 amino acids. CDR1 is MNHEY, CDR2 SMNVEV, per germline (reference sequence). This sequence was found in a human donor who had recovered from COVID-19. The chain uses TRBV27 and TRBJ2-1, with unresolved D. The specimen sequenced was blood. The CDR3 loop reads CASSYIPPRSLPNEQFF. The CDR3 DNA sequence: TGTGCCAGCAGTTATATCCCCCCCCGGTCACTTCCGAATGAGCAGTTCTTC.